A selection of T cell receptor beta chains follows, all from one sample in a study of shared clonotypes between healthy human individuals. Assay: immunoSEQ multiplex PCR; the TCRdb copy retains only in-frame clones and omits some. The sample records millions of clones, over 85% being singletons. Sequences were obtained from naive CD4+ T cells sorted from blood. The receptors originated from a young man in good health. The CDR3 runs from the conserved cysteine through the conserved F or W. Each record gives: V gene, J gene, D gene, clone size, CDR3 DNA, CDR3 protein. D genes are given only for firm matches. Clone size is shown for a subset of rows, as once, few, many or a class of expanded clone.

TRBV11-2	TRBJ1-1	NA	once	TGTGCCAGCAGCTTCGGCGGACTGAACACTGAAGCTTTCTTT	CASSFGGLNTEAFF
TRBV5-4	TRBJ2-5	NA	NA	TGTGCCAGCAGCCGACAGGGAGCGGGGTCAGAGACCCAGTACTTC	CASSRQGAGSETQYF
TRBV7-8	TRBJ2-5	NA	NA	TGTGCCAGCAGCCCTGCAGAGACCCAGTACTTC	CASSPAETQYF
TRBV7-2	TRBJ1-1	NA	NA	TGTGCCAGCAGCTTGTGGAACACTGAAGCTTTCTTT	CASSLWNTEAFF
TRBV11-1	TRBJ2-5	TRBD2	NA	TGTGCCAGCAGCCATACTAGCGGGGGGATACAAGAGACCCAGTACTTC	CASSHTSGGIQETQYF
TRBV7-9	TRBJ2-3	TRBD2	NA	TGTGCCAGCAGCGGTAGCGGGGGGGCGTCAGATACGCAGTATTTT	CASSGSGGASDTQYF
TRBV7-9	TRBJ1-1	NA	NA	TGTGCCAGCAGCTTAAGCCAGGCTAGTACTGAAGCTTTCTTT	CASSLSQASTEAFF
TRBV28	TRBJ2-1	TRBD2	NA	TGTGCCAGCAGTTTAAGCGGGGGGGCCAATGAGCAGTTCTTC	CASSLSGGANEQFF
TRBV7-2	TRBJ2-7	TRBD2	NA	TGTGCCAGCAGGAGCGGGGGGGCTTCCTACGAGCAGTACTTC	CASRSGGASYEQYF
TRBV30	TRBJ1-1	NA	NA	TGTGCCTGGAGTGTAAAGCCAGGTTTGAGAACTGAAGCTTTCTTT	CAWSVKPGLRTEAFF
TRBV15	TRBJ1-3	NA	NA	TGTGCCACCAGCAGAGGACAGGGAAACACCATATATTTT	CATSRGQGNTIYF
TRBV2	TRBJ1-1	TRBD1	few	TGTGCCAGCAGTCAGGGGGCGAACACTGAAGCTTTCTTT	CASSQGANTEAFF
TRBV5-5	TRBJ2-2	NA	NA	TGTGCCAGCAGCTTGGGTTTCACTTGGACCGGGGAGCTGTTTTTT	CASSLGFTWTGELFF
TRBV5-1	TRBJ2-2	TRBD2	NA	TGCGCCAGCAGCTTGGCGGCCGGGGGGGCCGCGAACACCGGGGAGCTGTTTTTT	CASSLAAGGAANTGELFF
TRBV27	TRBJ2-7	TRBD2	NA	TGTGCCAGCAGAGAGAGAGAGACTAGCGTTTTGGGGTACGAGCAGTACTTC	CASRERETSVLGYEQYF
TRBV30	TRBJ1-6	NA	few	TGTGCCTGGACTGTGAAGACAAATACAAATTCACCCCTCCACTTT	CAWTVKTNTNSPLHF
TRBV19	TRBJ1-4	NA	NA	TGTGCCAGTAGTATAACAGCAACTAATGAAAAACTGTTTTTT	CASSITATNEKLFF
TRBV9	TRBJ2-3	TRBD2	NA	TGTGCCAGCAGCGATGGACTAGCATTGGATACGCAGTATTTT	CASSDGLALDTQYF
TRBV19	TRBJ1-5	NA	few	TGTGCCAGTAGTATCACAGGTTCGACCCAGCATTTT	CASSITGSTQHF
TRBV15	TRBJ2-1	TRBD1	NA	TGTGCCACCAGCGCTGACAGGGGCAATTACAATGAGCAGTTCTTC	CATSADRGNYNEQFF
TRBV19	TRBJ2-2	NA	NA	TGTGCCAGACCAGGGGACCCCGGGGAGCTGTTTTTT	CARPGDPGELFF
TRBV4-2	TRBJ1-6	TRBD1	once	TGTGCCAGCAGCCAAGATCAGAACAGGGGATATAATTCACCCCTCCACTTT	CASSQDQNRGYNSPLHF
TRBV19	TRBJ2-5	NA	NA	TGTGCCAGTAGTGGTGGGGCAGCATTCCAAGAGACCCAGTACTTC	CASSGGAAFQETQYF
TRBV27	TRBJ2-5	TRBD2	NA	TGTCATGAGGGGCTAGCGGGAGTAGGCGGGGGAGAGACCCAGTACTTC	CHEGLAGVGGGETQYF
TRBV10-1	TRBJ2-6	NA	NA	TGCGCCAGCAGTTCGGGTTCTGGGGCCAACGTCCTGACTTTC	CASSSGSGANVLTF
TRBV5-1	TRBJ1-1	TRBD1	once	TGCGCCAGCAGCTTGAGGGGACAGGGGAACACTGAAGCTTTCTTT	CASSLRGQGNTEAFF
TRBV30	TRBJ2-3	TRBD1	NA	TGTGCCTGGAGTGGGGGACAGGGGAGGGGAGATACGCAGTATTTT	CAWSGGQGRGDTQYF
TRBV7-9	TRBJ2-5	NA	NA	TGTGCCAGCGGTCTGGGGGGCGGAGAGACCCAGTACTTC	CASGLGGGETQYF
TRBV2	TRBJ1-6	NA	few	TGTGCCAGCAGTAATCAGGGGAGGGATTCACCCCTCCACTTT	CASSNQGRDSPLHF
TRBV19	TRBJ2-7	NA	NA	TGTGCCAGTAGTTCTTCTGGGCAGGGCCCCTACGAGCAGTACTTC	CASSSSGQGPYEQYF
TRBV18	TRBJ1-2	NA	NA	TGTGCCAGCTCACTAGGGGAGGATGGCTACACCTTC	CASSLGEDGYTF
TRBV12-5	TRBJ1-1	TRBD1	NA	TGTGCTAGTGGTTTGGTACTTCATGGCGCCCGGACAGGGGGTAAAGCTTTCTTT	CASGLVLHGARTGGKAFF
TRBV5-5	TRBJ2-3	NA	NA	TGTGCCAGCAGCCCCTCGTGGGGCGCGGCAGATACGCAGTATTTT	CASSPSWGAADTQYF
TRBV7-4	TRBJ1-2	NA	NA	TGTGCCAGCAGCTTAGCTTGCCCAGGGCCTCAAGGCTACACCTTC	CASSLACPGPQGYTF
TRBV7-9	TRBJ2-4	NA	NA	TGTGCCAGCAGCGCGGTGGCCGTCAGGGCTGCGACCAAAAACATTCAGTACTTC	CASSAVAVRAATKNIQYF
TRBV6-5	TRBJ2-7	NA	NA	TGTGCCAGCAGTCCAGCTACAGGGTGGCAGTACTTC	CASSPATGWQYF
TRBV11-2	TRBJ1-6	NA	NA	TGTGCCAGCAGCTTAGTGGGCGGAGGCAATTCACCCCTCCACTTT	CASSLVGGGNSPLHF
TRBV7-2	TRBJ2-5	TRBD1	NA	TGTGCCAGCAGCTGGGGACAGCCACAAGAGACCCAGTACTTC	CASSWGQPQETQYF
TRBV11-2	TRBJ2-1	NA	NA	TGTGCCAGCAGCTCCCTTCCTAGCTCCTACAATGAGCAGTTCTTC	CASSSLPSSYNEQFF
TRBV5-1	TRBJ1-2	TRBD1	NA	TGCGCCAGCAGCTTGTTGACAGGGAATGGCTACACCTTC	CASSLLTGNGYTF
TRBV5-1	TRBJ1-1	TRBD1	once	TGCGCCAGCAGCTTTCGGGACAGAGGAGGCTCTGAAGCTTTCTTT	CASSFRDRGGSEAFF
TRBV6-1	TRBJ2-3	NA	NA	TGTGCCAGCAGTGAACAGGGGAGCTTGGATACGCAGTATTTT	CASSEQGSLDTQYF
TRBV5-5	TRBJ2-7	NA	NA	TGTGCCAGCAGCTTGGCCGACAGACATATCCTTCCCTACGAGCAGTACTTC	CASSLADRHILPYEQYF
TRBV20-1	TRBJ2-1	NA	once	TGCAGTGCTAGCCAGACTAGTGAGCAGTTCTTC	CSASQTSEQFF
TRBV7-9	TRBJ1-2	TRBD1	NA	TGTGCCAGCAGCCCCGGGGTTACAGGGGAGGGTGGCTACACCTTC	CASSPGVTGEGGYTF
TRBV6-1	TRBJ2-1	TRBD1	once	TGTGCCAGCAGTGCCAGAGCGGGACAGGGGAACAAAAATGAGCAGTTCTTC	CASSARAGQGNKNEQFF
TRBV19	TRBJ2-5	NA	NA	TGTGCCAGTAGGAGGGACCGCAACCAAGAGACCCAGTACTTC	CASRRDRNQETQYF
TRBV9	TRBJ2-3	NA	NA	TGTGCCAGCAGCCCTAGGACAGGCACAGATACGCAGTATTTT	CASSPRTGTDTQYF
TRBV6-5	TRBJ1-2	NA	NA	TGTGCCAGCAGCGCCGCCGGGGGCTCGGGTGGCTACACCTTC	CASSAAGGSGGYTF
TRBV20-1	TRBJ2-1	NA	NA	TGCAGCTCCCCCGGGGTTAATGAGCAGTTCTTC	CSSPGVNEQFF
TRBV6-5	TRBJ2-1	TRBD2	NA	TGTGCCAGCAGTTACTCGAGGCTAGCGGGAGAGAGGCAGTTCTTC	CASSYSRLAGERQFF
TRBV2	TRBJ1-5	NA	NA	TGTGCCAGCAGTCAGGACAGATTCAATCAGCCCCAGCATTTT	CASSQDRFNQPQHF
TRBV6-5	TRBJ1-6	TRBD1	NA	TGTGCCAGCAGTTATAGGGGACAGGGGAATTCACCCCTCCACTTT	CASSYRGQGNSPLHF
TRBV7-9	TRBJ1-6	NA	NA	TGTGCCAGCAGCTTAGCGGAAGGGGCCGATTCACCCCTCCACTTT	CASSLAEGADSPLHF
TRBV4-3	TRBJ1-2	TRBD1	NA	TGCGCCAGCAGCCAAGATTTACAGGGGCGGTCTGGCTACACCTTC	CASSQDLQGRSGYTF